The T cell receptor beta chain under discussion was sequenced for a study of tissue T cells after allogeneic stem cell transplantation. Regarding this clone: Its antigen is unknown. The listed genes are named as in mouse. The read ends 1 residue shy of where the CDR3 ends; the end is completed using the germline J gene.

Noted time point: mouse harvest day 7 after allogeneic transplant. The graft held 10^6 splenic CD5+ T cells and 10^7 T-cell-depleted bone marrow cells. Study-level points and caveats: Shared clones across patients were few; motif clustering revealed tissue-specific shared signatures.

Clones were sequenced by immunoSEQ multiplex PCR, and TCRdb holds only the in-frame ones, with some missing. This repertoire shows about 3,000 clones, around 50% found once; its top ten account for around 4.6%. V lost 5 bases, J lost 4 bases, and 8 bases lay in between. CDR3 length equals 13 residues. Per the germline V gene, CDR1 is LGHDT and CDR2 is YNNKQL (reference sequence). The chain combines TRBV4 with TRBJ2-2, with D perhaps matching TRBD1 (6 bases). The sequenced sample consisted of gut tissue. The sequence was collected from a female BALB/c mouse given C57BL/6 T cells with graft-versus-host disease after an allogeneic hematopoietic cell transplant. Incomplete CDR3 DNA: TGTGCCAGCAGCCGACAGGTCACCGGGCAGCTCTAC. This encodes CASSRQVTGQLY. The complete CDR3 sequence is CASSRQVTGQLYF.